Sequencing of this T cell receptor beta chain was carried out in a study of human T cells and chemical hapten exposure. V was cut by 7 bases and J by 5 bases, with 16 bases left in between. The CDR3 is 14 residues long. In germline, CDR1 is SGHKS, CDR2 YYEKEE (reference sequence). In TCRdb, the RACE reads were re-called with MiXCR into one record per CDR3 protein. In the table there are 180,000 or so distinct CDR3 sequences, about 14% of which are singletons. The time point here: patch test 1, 2 weeks after DPC sensitization. The treatment: therapeutic diphenylcyclopropenone sensitization with weekly scalp DPC.

This receptor was taken from a woman between 25 and 40 years old with alopecia areata. Some clones in this sample may be carry-over from other donors' samples. The source material was whole blood, sampled in connection with sensitization to the hapten diphenylcyclopropenone (DPC). The rearrangement uses TRBV5-5 and TRBJ1-5; D uncertain. CDR3 DNA sequence: TGTGCCAGCTCCTACGTGGGTGGCGATCAGCCCCAGCATTTT. Protein product: CASSYVGGDQPQHF.